The 23 T cell receptor beta chains listed next were all sequenced from one sample in a study of blood T cell repertoires in COVID-19. The assay was immunoSEQ multiplex PCR, and TCRdb's table has in-frame clones only and misses some. The sample lists around 300,000 clones, about 91% occurring once. Source material: peripheral blood. The receptors shown here come from a woman aged 30 to 39 with COVID-19, enrolled during active disease.

CDR3 coding DNA: TGCGCCAGCAGCTTGGGGGCGCAAGAGACCCAGTACTTC. This gives the protein CASSLGAQETQYF. This rearrangement joins TRBV5-1 to TRBJ2-5; D not certain. Germline CDR1 reads SGHRS; CDR2 reads YFSETQ. CDR3 size: 13 residues. V was trimmed by 0 bases and J by 2 bases, leaving 5 bases between them.

The chain joins TRBV29-1 to TRBJ2-1; 9 bases match TRBD2. V dropped 8 bases and J dropped 4; count of bases not matched to a gene: 6. The germline gives CDR1 SQVTM, CDR2 ANQGSEA. The CDR3 spans 13 residues. DNA for the CDR3: TGCAGCACGGGCGGGGGGGAATACAATGAGCAGTTCTTC. This translates into CSTGGGEYNEQFF.

The gene calls are TRBV12-1 and TRBJ2-3; TRBD2 is the table's D call and was not checked against the DNA. TRBV12-1 is flagged as a pseudogene. The CDR3 extends over 16 amino acids. The CDR3 loop reads CASSSPTSGGTDTQYF. CDR3 bases: TGTGCCAGCAGCTCGCCGACTAGCGGGGGAACAGATACGCAGTATTTT.

The chain recombines TRBV7-9 with TRBJ1-3; D possibly corresponds to TRBD1 (6 bases). There are 16 residues in the CDR3. CDR1 and CDR2 (germline): SEHNR, FQNEAQ (reference sequence). With 4 bases removed from V and 5 bases from J, the gap between germline ends came to 18 bases. The DNA for the CDR3 is TGTGCCAGCAGCTCGCCCGGACAGTCAAGCAGAAACACCATATATTTT. Residues: CASSSPGQSSRNTIYF. Supplemented by reference TRBV7-9 and TRBJ1-3, the full variable domain reads DTGVSQNPRHKITKRGQNVTFRCDPISEHNRLYWYRQTLGQGPEFLTYFQNEAQLEKSRLLSDRFSAERPKGSFSTLEIQRTEQGDSAMYLCASSSPGQSSRNTIYFGEGSWLTVV.

This sequence joins TRBV7-9 and TRBJ1-4; 7 nucleotides align to TRBD1. CDR1 and CDR2 (germline): SEHNR, FQNEAQ (reference sequence). Germline trimming cut 5 bases from V and 5 bases from J; bases unmatched to any gene: 8. The CDR3 has 15 amino acids. DNA of the CDR3: TGTGCCAGCAGCACCGACAGGGAAGAAAATGAAAAACTGTTTTTT. Amino acid sequence: CASSTDREENEKLFF.

This chain connects TRBV12-5 to TRBJ1-1, with D maybe TRBD1 (5 bases). V was pared by 6 bases and J by 6 bases, with 20 bases between. The CDR3 is made up of 15 amino acids. The germline V gene encodes CDR1 LGHNT and CDR2 FRNRAP. The CDR3 DNA sequence: TGTGCTAGTGGCTCCGGTGGGGGACTAGGATCTGAAGCTTTCTTT. This codes for CASGSGGGLGSEAFF. Using reference TRBV12-5 and TRBJ1-1 for the parts outside the CDR3, the full variable domain is DARVTQTPRHKVTEMGQEVTMRCQPILGHNTVFWYRQTMMQGLELLAYFRNRAPLDDSGMPKDRFSAEMPDATLATLKIQPSEPRDSAVYFCASGSGGGLGSEAFFGQGTRLTVV.

This chain uses TRBV5-4 with TRBJ1-2; 8 positions agree with TRBD1. J gave up 3 bases and V 3 bases, and 7 bases lay outside the gene matches. CDR1 and CDR2 from the germline V gene are SGHNT and YYREEE (reference sequence). The CDR3 has 15 amino acids. As DNA, the CDR3 is TGTGCCAGCAGCTCTCGGACAGGGATGGACTATGGCTACACCTTC. The encoded protein is CASSSRTGMDYGYTF. The variable domain in full, with the rest retrieved from reference TRBV5-4 and TRBJ1-2, is ETGVTQSPTHLIKTRGQQVTLRCSSQSGHNTVSWYQQALGQGPQFIFQYYREEENGRGNFPPRFSGLQFPNYSSELNVNALELDDSALYLCASSSRTGMDYGYTFGSGTRLTVV.

This clone was counted between two and nine times. The rearrangement uses TRBV10-1 and TRBJ1-5; D may be TRBD1 (5 bases). This CDR3 is 14 amino acids long. In germline, CDR1 is WNHNN, CDR2 SYGVQD (reference sequence). Trimming cost V 6 bases and J 3 bases, with 12 bases left between them. CDR3 DNA sequence: TGCGCCAGCAGCCCGGAACAGGACAATCAGCCCCAGCATTTT. This gives the protein CASSPEQDNQPQHF.

The V call is TRBV5-4, the J call TRBJ2-3; 10 nucleotides align to TRBD2. Germline V gives CDR1 SGHNT, CDR2 YYREEE (reference sequence). There are 16 residues in the CDR3. V was pared by 4 bases and J by 3 bases, with 8 bases of the junction left unmatched. The CDR3 nucleotides read TGTGCCAGCAGCCCCCGGAGCGGGGGGGGTACAGATACGCAGTATTTT. It translates to CASSPRSGGGTDTQYF.

This sequence joins TRBV4-1 and TRBJ1-1; 7 positions match TRBD1. V lost 4 bases, J lost 4 bases, and 6 bases stayed unmatched. This CDR3 comprises 14 residues. Germline V CDR1 and CDR2: MGHRA, YSYEKL. DNA of the CDR3: TGCGCCAGCAGCCTCTCGGAGGGGGCCACTGAAGCTTTCTTT. Translated, it gives CASSLSEGATEAFF.

In this sample, this clone turned up once. This rearrangement joins TRBV6-5 to TRBJ1-4; no definite D call. The CDR3 is 12 amino acids. Germline V gene data show CDR1 as MNHEY and CDR2 as SVGAGI. The ends were cut back, 8 bases at V and 5 bases at J, with 9 bases in the middle. The CDR3, as DNA: TGTGCCAGCTGCCGCCTAAATGAAAAACTGTTTTTT. Protein product: CASCRLNEKLFF.

The V and J genes are TRBV25-1 and TRBJ2-1, with TRBD1 matching 7 bases. The V gene's germline CDR1 is MGHDK and CDR2 SYGVNS. V dropped 1 base and J dropped 2; count of bases not matched to a gene: 2. The CDR3 runs to 15 residues. The CDR3 sequence is CASSESGQPYNEQFF. CDR3 DNA sequence: TGTGCCAGCAGTGAATCGGGACAGCCCTACAATGAGCAGTTCTTC.

The chain uses TRBV6-5 and TRBJ1-6; TRBD1 agrees at 8 bases. The CDR3 runs 16 residues. Trimming removed 0 bases from V and 7 bases from J; junction bases left unmatched: 5. Germline loops: CDR1 MNHEY, CDR2 SVGAGI. In DNA form, the CDR3 reads TGTGCCAGCAGTTACTCCTACAGGGGGAGAAATTCACCCCTCCACTTT. Its translation is CASSYSYRGRNSPLHF.

The chain carries TRBV6-4 and TRBJ1-2; TRBD1 aligns across 8 bases. The CDR3 has 13 residues. The germline V gene has CDR1 MRHNA and CDR2 SNTAGT. The junction had 3 bases not matched to a gene; V was cut back by 2 bases and J by 7 bases. The chain's CDR3 is CASSDADRGGYTF. In DNA, the CDR3 is TGTGCCAGCAGTGACGCCGACAGGGGTGGCTACACCTTC.

V and J are TRBV10-3 and TRBJ2-1; the match to TRBD1 covers 7 bases. The CDR3 is 14 amino acids. The germline gives CDR1 ENHRY, CDR2 SYGVKD. Trimming at V came to 4 bases and at J to 5 bases, leaving 5 bases not matched to a gene. The CDR3 here is CAISAGTENNEQFF. CDR3 DNA: TGTGCCATCAGTGCCGGGACAGAGAACAATGAGCAGTTCTTC.

The chain is built from TRBV11-2 and TRBJ1-2, with 7 bases that match TRBD1. V was pared by 5 bases and J by 6 bases, with 6 bases of the junction left unmatched. CDR3 length: 13 residues. Germline V CDR1 and CDR2: SGHAT, FQNNGV. Written as DNA, the CDR3 is TGTGCCAGCAGCCAACAGGGGATCGATGGCTACACCTTC. Encoded protein: CASSQQGIDGYTF.

The table lists this clone with a count of one. V and J are TRBV15 and TRBJ2-1, with 10 positions matching TRBD2. In germline, CDR1 is LNHNV, CDR2 YYDKDF (reference sequence). With 3 bases clipped from V and 10 bases from J, the junction kept 15 bases outside the gene matches. The CDR3 runs 17 residues. The CDR3 DNA reads TGTGCCACCAGCAGCTTTAGCGGGGGGTCCGATAGTGCCGAGCAGTTCTTC. Encoded protein: CATSSFSGGSDSAEQFF. Full variable domain (remainder filled in from reference TRBV15 and TRBJ2-1): DAMVIQNPRYQVTQFGKPVTLSCSQTLNHNVMYWYQQKSSQAPKLLFHYYDKDFNNEADTPDNFQSRRPNTSFCFLDIRSPGLGDTAMYLCATSSFSGGSDSAEQFFGPGTRLTVL.

J is TRBJ1-2 and V is TRBV6-5, with TRBD1 identical over 12 bases. Germline V gene data show CDR1 as MNHEY and CDR2 as SVGAGI. V shed 4 bases, J shed 8 bases, and the junction held 5 bases outside the gene matches. The CDR3 totals 14 residues. The CDR3 DNA sequence: TGTGCCAGCAGTTTGGGACAGGGGGCTTTCGGCTACACCTTC. Amino acids: CASSLGQGAFGYTF.

The chain links TRBV7-3 to TRBJ2-7, with D possibly TRBD2 on 6 matching bases. The V and J ends lost 6 bases and 5 bases respectively, with 17 bases between them. This CDR3 has 14 amino acids. Germline lookup yields CDR1 SGHTA and CDR2 FQGTGA. The CDR3 DNA is TGTGCCAGCAGTTTCGGTGGGGGGTTCGACGAGCAGTACTTC. Amino acid sequence: CASSFGGGFDEQYF. Using reference TRBV7-3 and TRBJ2-7 for the parts outside the CDR3, the full variable domain is GAGVSQTPSNKVTEKGKYVELRCDPISGHTALYWYRQSLGQGPEFLIYFQGTGAADDSGLPNDRFFAVRPEGSVSTLKIQRTERGDSAVYLCASSFGGGFDEQYFGPGTRLTVT.

The chain has TRBV6-2 or TRBV6-3 and TRBJ1-6; weak D call: TRBD1 (5 bases). Germline CDR1 is MNHEY and CDR2 is SVGEGT. The length of the CDR3 is 15 residues. V was clipped by 2 bases and J by 9 bases, with 14 bases between them. CDR3 amino acids: CASSYGGEMSSPLHF. The CDR3, as DNA: TGTGCCAGCAGTTACGGGGGGGAGATGAGTTCACCCCTCCACTTT.

CDR3 nucleotides: TGTGCCAGCAGTACCGGGACAGGGGATGGCTACACCTTC. This gives the protein CASSTGTGDGYTF. The chain employs TRBV6-6 and TRBJ1-2, with 10 positions matching TRBD1. V shed 5 bases and J 6 bases; nucleotides not matched to a gene: 3. Germline CDR1 reads MNHNY; CDR2 reads SVGAGI (reference sequence). The CDR3 loop spans 13 amino acids.

The chain carries TRBV12-3 or TRBV12-4 and TRBJ2-1; no clear D. V was cut by 5 bases and J by 6 bases, with 5 bases left in between. This CDR3 contains 11 residues. CDR3 loop: CASSLLNEQFF. The DNA for the CDR3 is TGTGCCAGCAGTCTTCTCAATGAGCAGTTCTTC.

The chain couples TRBV19 to TRBJ2-3; 7 positions match TRBD2. Germline V gene data show CDR1 as LNHDA and CDR2 as SQIVND (reference sequence). This CDR3 region has 16 residues. Losses at the gene ends were 1 base for V and 0 bases for J; bases not matched to a gene: 4. Here the CDR3 reads CASSIGLAASTDTQYF. As DNA, the CDR3 is TGTGCCAGTAGTATAGGTCTAGCGGCTAGCACAGATACGCAGTATTTT.